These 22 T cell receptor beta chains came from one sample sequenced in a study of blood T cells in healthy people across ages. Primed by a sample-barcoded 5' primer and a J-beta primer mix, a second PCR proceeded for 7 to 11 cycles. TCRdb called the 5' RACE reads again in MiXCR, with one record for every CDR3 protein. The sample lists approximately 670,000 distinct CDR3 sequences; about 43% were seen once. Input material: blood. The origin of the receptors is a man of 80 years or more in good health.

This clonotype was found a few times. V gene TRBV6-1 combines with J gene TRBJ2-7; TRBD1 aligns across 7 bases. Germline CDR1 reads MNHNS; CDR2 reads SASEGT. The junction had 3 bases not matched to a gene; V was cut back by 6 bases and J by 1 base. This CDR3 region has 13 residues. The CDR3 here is CASRGTASYEQYF. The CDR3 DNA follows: TGTGCCAGCAGAGGGACAGCTTCCTACGAGCAGTACTTC.

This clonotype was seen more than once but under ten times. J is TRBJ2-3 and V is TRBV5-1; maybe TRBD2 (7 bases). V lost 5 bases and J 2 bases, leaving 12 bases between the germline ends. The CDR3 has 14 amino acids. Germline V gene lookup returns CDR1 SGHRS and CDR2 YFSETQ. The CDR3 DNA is TGCGCCAGCAGTTGGGGGGGGCACACAGATACGCAGTATTTT. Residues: CASSWGGHTDTQYF. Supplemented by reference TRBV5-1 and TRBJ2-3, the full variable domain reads KAGVTQTPRYLIKTRGQQVTLSCSPISGHRSVSWYQQTPGQGLQFLFEYFSETQRNKGNFPGRFSGRQFSNSRSEMNVSTLELGDSALYLCASSWGGHTDTQYFGPGTRLTVL.

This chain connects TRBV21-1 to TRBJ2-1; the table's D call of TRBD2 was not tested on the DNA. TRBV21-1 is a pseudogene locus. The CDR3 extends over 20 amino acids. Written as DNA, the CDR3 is TGTGCCAGCAGCCCTCCCGGGACTAGCAACCCCCCGGGCCCCTACAATGAGCAGTTCTTC. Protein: CASSPPGTSNPPGPYNEQFF.

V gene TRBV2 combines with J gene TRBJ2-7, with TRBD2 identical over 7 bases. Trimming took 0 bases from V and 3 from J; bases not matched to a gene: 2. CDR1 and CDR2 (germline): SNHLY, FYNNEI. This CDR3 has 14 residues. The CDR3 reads CASSEAGGNYEQYF. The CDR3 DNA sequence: TGTGCCAGCAGTGAAGCGGGGGGGAACTACGAGCAGTACTTC.

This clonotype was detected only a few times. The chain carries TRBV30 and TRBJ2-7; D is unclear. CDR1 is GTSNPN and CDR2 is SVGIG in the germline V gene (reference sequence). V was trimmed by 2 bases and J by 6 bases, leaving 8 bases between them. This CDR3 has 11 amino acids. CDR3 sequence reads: CAWSITSEQYF. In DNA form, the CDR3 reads TGTGCCTGGAGTATCACGTCCGAGCAGTACTTC. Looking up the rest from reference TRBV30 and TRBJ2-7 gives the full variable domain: SQTIHQWPATLVQPVGSPLSLECTVEGTSNPNLYWYRQAAGRGLQLLFYSVGIGQISSEVPQNLSASRPQDRQFILSSKKLLLSDSGFYLCAWSITSEQYFGPGTRLTVT.

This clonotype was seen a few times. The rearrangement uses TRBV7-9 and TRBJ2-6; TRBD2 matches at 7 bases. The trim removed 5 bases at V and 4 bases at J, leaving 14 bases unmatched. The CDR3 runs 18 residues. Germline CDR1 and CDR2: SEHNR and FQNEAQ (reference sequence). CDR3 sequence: CASSPLAEGPTGANVLTF. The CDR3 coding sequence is TGTGCCAGCAGCCCCCTAGCGGAAGGGCCCACGGGGGCCAACGTCCTGACTTTC.

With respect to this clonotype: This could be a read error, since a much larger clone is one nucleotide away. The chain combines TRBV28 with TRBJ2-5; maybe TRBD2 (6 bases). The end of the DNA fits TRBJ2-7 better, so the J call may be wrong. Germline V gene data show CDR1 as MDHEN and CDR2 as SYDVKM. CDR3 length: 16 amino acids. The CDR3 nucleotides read TGTGCCAGCAGTTTGCCTGACGGCGGGGAAACCTACGAGCAGTACTTC. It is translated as CASSLPDGGETYEQYF.

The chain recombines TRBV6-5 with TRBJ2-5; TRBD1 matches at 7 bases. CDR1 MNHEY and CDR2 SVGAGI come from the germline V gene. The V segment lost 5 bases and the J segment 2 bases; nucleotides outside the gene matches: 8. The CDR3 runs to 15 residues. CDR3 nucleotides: TGTGCCAGCAGTCGACAGGGAAGGAGACAAGAGACCCAGTACTTC. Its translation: CASSRQGRRQETQYF.

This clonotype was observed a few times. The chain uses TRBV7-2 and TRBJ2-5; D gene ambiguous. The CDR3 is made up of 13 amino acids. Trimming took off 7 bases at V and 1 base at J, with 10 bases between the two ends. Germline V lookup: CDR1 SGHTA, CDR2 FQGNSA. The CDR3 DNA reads TGTGCCAGCACCAAGTCCGGCCAAGAGACCCAGTACTTC. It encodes CASTKSGQETQYF.

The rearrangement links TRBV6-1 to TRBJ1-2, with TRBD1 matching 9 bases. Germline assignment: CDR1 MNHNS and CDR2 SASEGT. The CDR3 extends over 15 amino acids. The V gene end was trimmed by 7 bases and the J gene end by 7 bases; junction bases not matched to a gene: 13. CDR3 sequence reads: CASNYDTGTGSGYTF. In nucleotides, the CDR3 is TGTGCCAGCAACTACGATACCGGGACAGGGAGTGGCTACACCTTC.

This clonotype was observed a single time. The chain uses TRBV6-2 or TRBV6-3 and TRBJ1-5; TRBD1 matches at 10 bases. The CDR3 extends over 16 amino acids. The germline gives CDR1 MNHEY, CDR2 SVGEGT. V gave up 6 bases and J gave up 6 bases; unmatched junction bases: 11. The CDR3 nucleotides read TGTGCCAGCAGCTATCAGGACAGGGGGGGTGGTCAGCCCCAGCATTTT. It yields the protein CASSYQDRGGGQPQHF.

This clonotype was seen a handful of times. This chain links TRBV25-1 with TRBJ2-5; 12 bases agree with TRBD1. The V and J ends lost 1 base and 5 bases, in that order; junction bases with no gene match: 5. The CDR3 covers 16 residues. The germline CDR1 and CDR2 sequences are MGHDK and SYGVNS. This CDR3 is CASSESGTGGRETQYF. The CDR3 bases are TGTGCCAGCAGTGAATCAGGGACAGGGGGCCGGGAGACCCAGTACTTC.

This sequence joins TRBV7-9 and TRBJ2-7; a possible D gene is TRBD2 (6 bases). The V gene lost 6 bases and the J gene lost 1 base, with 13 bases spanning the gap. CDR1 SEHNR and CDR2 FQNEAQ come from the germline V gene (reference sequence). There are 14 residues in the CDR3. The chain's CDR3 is CASRDMGTSYEQYF. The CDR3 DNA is TGTGCCAGCAGAGATATGGGGACTTCCTACGAGCAGTACTTC.

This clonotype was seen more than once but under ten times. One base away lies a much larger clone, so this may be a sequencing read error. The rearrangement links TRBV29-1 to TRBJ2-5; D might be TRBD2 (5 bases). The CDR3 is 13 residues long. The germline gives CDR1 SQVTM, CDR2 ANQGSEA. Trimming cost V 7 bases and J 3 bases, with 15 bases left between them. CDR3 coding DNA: TGCAGCGGTGTGTGGGAGCCTAAAGAGACCCAGTACTTC. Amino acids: CSGVWEPKETQYF. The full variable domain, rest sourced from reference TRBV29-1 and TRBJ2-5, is SAVISQKPSRDICQRGTSLTIQCQVDSQVTMMFWYRQQPGQSLTLIATANQGSEATYESGFVIDKFPISRPNLTFSTLTVSNMSPEDSSIYLCSGVWEPKETQYFGPGTRLLVL.

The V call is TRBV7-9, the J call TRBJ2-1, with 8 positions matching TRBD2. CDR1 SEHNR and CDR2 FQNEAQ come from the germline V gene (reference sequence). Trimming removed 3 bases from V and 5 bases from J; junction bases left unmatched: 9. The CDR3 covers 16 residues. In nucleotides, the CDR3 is TGTGCCAGCAGCTTTATAGCGGGGAGTGCAAACAATGAGCAGTTCTTC. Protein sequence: CASSFIAGSANNEQFF.

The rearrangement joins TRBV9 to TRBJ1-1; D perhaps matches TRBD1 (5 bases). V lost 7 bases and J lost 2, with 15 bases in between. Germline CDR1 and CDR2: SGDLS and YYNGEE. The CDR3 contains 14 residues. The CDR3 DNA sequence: TGTGCCAGCCCGGATGAGGGGCTAAACACTGAAGCTTTCTTT. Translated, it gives CASPDEGLNTEAFF.

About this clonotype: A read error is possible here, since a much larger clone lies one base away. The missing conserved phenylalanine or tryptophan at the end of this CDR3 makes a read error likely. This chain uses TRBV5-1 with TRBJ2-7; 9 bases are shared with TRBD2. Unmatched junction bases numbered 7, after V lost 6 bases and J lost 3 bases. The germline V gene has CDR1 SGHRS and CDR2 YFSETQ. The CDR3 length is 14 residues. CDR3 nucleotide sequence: TGCGCCAGCACCTCCGGGACTAGCTACTACGAGCAGTACATC. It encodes CASTSGTSYYEQYI.

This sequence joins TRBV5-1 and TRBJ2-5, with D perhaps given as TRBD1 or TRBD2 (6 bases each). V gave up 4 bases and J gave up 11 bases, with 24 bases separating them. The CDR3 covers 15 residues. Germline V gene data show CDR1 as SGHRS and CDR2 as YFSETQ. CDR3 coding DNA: TGCGCCAGCAGCCCTACCACGGGGGCCTACAATGAGCAGTACTTC. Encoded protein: CASSPTTGAYNEQYF.

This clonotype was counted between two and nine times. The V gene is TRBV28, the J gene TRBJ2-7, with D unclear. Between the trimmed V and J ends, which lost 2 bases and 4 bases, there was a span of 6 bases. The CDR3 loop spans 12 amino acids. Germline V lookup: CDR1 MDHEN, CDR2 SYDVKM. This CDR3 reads CASSLPQYEQYF. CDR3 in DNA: TGTGCCAGCAGTTTACCCCAATACGAGCAGTACTTC.

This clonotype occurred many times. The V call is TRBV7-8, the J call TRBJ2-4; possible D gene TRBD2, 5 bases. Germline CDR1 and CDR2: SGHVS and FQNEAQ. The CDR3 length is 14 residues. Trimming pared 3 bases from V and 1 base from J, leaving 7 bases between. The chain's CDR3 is CASSFTGAKNIQYF. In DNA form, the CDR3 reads TGTGCCAGCAGCTTTACGGGGGCCAAAAACATTCAGTACTTC.

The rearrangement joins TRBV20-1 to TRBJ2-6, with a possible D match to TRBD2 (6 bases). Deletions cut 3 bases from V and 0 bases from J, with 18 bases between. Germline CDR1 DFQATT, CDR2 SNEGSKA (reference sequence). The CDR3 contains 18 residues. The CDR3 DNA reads TGCAGTGCTAGGACCGACCGGGACTCCTACTCTGGGGCCAACGTCCTGACTTTC. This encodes CSARTDRDSYSGANVLTF.

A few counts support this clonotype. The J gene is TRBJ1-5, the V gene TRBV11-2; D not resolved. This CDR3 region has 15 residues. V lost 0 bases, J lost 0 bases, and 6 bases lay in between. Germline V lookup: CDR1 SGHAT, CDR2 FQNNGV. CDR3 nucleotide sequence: TGTGCCAGCAGCTTAGACTTCAGTAGCAATCAGCCCCAGCATTTT. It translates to CASSLDFSSNQPQHF.